This TCR beta chain was retrieved from a study of blood T cell repertoires in COVID-19. As processed by the authors: Cell counts per sample came from amplifying reference gene primers. Repertoires were generated with immunoSEQ multiplex PCR, while TCRdb's copy carries only in-frame clones and drops some. That table gives V, J and clone size, and the DNA gave D and trimming. The sample includes 90,000 to 100,000 clones, 90% seen only once; the top ten take roughly 5%. This clone was recorded once. Germline CDR1 reads SSHAT; CDR2 reads FNYEAQ (reference sequence). The ends lost 3 bases at V and 6 bases at J; junction bases unmatched: 0. The length of the CDR3 is 13 residues.

The sequence was collected from a man in his fifties with acute or convalescent COVID-19. V and J are TRBV7-7 and TRBJ2-1, with TRBD2 identical over 9 bases. Input material: peripheral blood. CDR3 in amino acids: CASSLGLANEQFF. In DNA, the CDR3 is TGTGCCAGCAGCTTGGGACTAGCCAATGAGCAGTTCTTC.